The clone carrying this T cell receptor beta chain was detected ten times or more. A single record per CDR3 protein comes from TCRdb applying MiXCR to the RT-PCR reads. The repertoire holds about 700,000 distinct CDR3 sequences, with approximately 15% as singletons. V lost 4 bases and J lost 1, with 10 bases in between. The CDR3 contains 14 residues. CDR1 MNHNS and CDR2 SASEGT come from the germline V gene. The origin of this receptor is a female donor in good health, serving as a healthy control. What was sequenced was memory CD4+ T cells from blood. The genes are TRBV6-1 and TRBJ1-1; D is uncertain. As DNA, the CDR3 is TGTGCCAGCAGTGGACTAGGATGGAACACTGAAGCTTTCTTT. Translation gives CASSGLGWNTEAFF.